Presented here are 19 T cell receptor beta chains from one specimen sequenced in a study of blood T cell repertoires in COVID-19. Sequencing used immunoSEQ multiplex PCR; TCRdb keeps in-frame clones, though not all of them. The profile shows roughly 130,000 clones, around nine tenths of them singletons. The sample was peripheral blood. The receptors were gathered from a man aged 50-60 years with active COVID-19.

V gene TRBV30 combines with J gene TRBJ1-6; D gene uncertain. The CDR3 length is 15 residues. With 4 bases removed from V and 7 bases from J, the gap between germline ends came to 17 bases. The germline gives CDR1 GTSNPN, CDR2 SVGIG (reference sequence). The CDR3 DNA reads as TGTGCCTGGAAAGAAAAGGAGGGAGGGAATTCACCCCTCCACTTT. Residues: CAWKEKEGGNSPLHF.

V is TRBV5-4 and J is TRBJ2-7; no reliable D call. The CDR3 has 12 residues. Trimming took off 4 bases at V and 0 bases at J, with 5 bases between the two ends. The germline V gene encodes CDR1 SGHNT and CDR2 YYREEE (reference sequence). The CDR3 DNA follows: TGTGCCAGCAGCCGAGACTCCTACGAGCAGTACGTC. Its protein is CASSRDSYEQYV.

V and J are TRBV2 and TRBJ1-1, with D maybe TRBD1 (5 bases). The CDR3 covers 14 residues. Germline CDR1 is SNHLY and CDR2 is FYNNEI. V lost 6 bases and J 1 base, leaving 12 bases between the germline ends. The CDR3 nucleotides are TGTGCCAGCAGGGGCAGGGAAACGAACACTGAAGCTTTCTTT. This gives the protein CASRGRETNTEAFF. Variable domain in full (rest from reference TRBV2 and TRBJ1-1): EPEVTQTPSHQVTQMGQEVILRCVPISNHLYFYWYRQILGQKVEFLVSFYNNEISEKSEIFDDQFSVERPDGSNFTLKIRSTKLEDSAMYFCASRGRETNTEAFFGQGTRLTVV.

The V call is TRBV25-1, the J call TRBJ2-5; 7 bases fit TRBD1. The CDR3 contains 16 residues. CDR1 is MGHDK, CDR2 SYGVNS, per germline. The trim removed 6 bases at V and 0 bases at J, leaving 10 bases unmatched. The CDR3 DNA reads TGTGCCAGCAGGGAGATCCGGACAGGAAACCAAGAGACCCAGTACTTC. It yields the protein CASREIRTGNQETQYF.

The chain employs TRBV27 and TRBJ2-3, with D perhaps matching TRBD2 (6 bases). The CDR3 loop spans 15 amino acids. Between the trimmed V and J ends, which lost 6 bases and 0 bases, there was a span of 13 bases. Germline CDR1 and CDR2: MNHEY and SMNVEV (reference sequence). CDR3 nucleotide sequence: TGTGCCAGCAGCAAAGTAGCGGTTAGCACAGATACGCAGTATTTT. Translating it yields CASSKVAVSTDTQYF.

This clone was counted a single time. This chain links TRBV19 with TRBJ2-2; D may be TRBD2 (5 bases). Trimming shortened V by 5 bases and J by 0 bases, and 13 bases separated the two germline ends. This CDR3 contains 16 residues. CDR1 and CDR2 from the germline V gene are LNHDA and SQIVND (reference sequence). CDR3: CASSPPGVSNTGELFF. CDR3 DNA sequence: TGTGCCAGTAGTCCCCCCGGGGTATCGAACACCGGGGAGCTGTTTTTT.

This rearrangement joins TRBV5-1 to TRBJ1-1; D is uncertain. The CDR3 is made up of 15 amino acids. V gave up 0 bases and J gave up 0 bases, with 9 bases separating them. The germline V gene encodes CDR1 SGHRS and CDR2 YFSETQ. The CDR3 protein is CASSLVAGMNTEAFF. The CDR3 nucleotides are TGCGCCAGCAGCTTGGTTGCGGGGATGAACACTGAAGCTTTCTTT.

The chain recombines TRBV2 with TRBJ2-1; 12 positions agree with TRBD2. CDR3 length equals 15 residues. The germline CDR1 and CDR2 sequences are SNHLY and FYNNEI. V shed 2 bases and J 9 bases; nucleotides not matched to a gene: 5. The CDR3 loop reads CASSETASGRGEQFF. DNA for the CDR3: TGTGCCAGCAGTGAAACGGCTAGCGGGAGGGGTGAGCAGTTCTTC.

This clone occurred once. This chain joins TRBV9 and TRBJ2-5; 13 bases map to TRBD2. The CDR3 contains 14 residues. The V gene's germline CDR1 is SGDLS and CDR2 YYNGEE. V dropped 4 bases and J dropped 5; count of bases not matched to a gene: 2. CDR3 DNA: TGTGCCAGCAGCCCGGGACTAGCGGGGGAGACCCAGTACTTC. It codes for CASSPGLAGETQYF.

The V call is TRBV15, the J call TRBJ1-6; 9 bases agree with TRBD1. Germline V gives CDR1 LNHNV, CDR2 YYDKDF (reference sequence). Trimming at V came to 0 bases and at J to 1 base, leaving 7 bases not matched to a gene. This CDR3 region has 19 residues. This CDR3 is CATSRDRGQGGSYNSPLHF. The DNA for the CDR3 is TGTGCCACCAGCAGAGATCGGGGACAGGGTGGATCCTATAATTCACCCCTCCACTTT.

V is TRBV6-5 and J is TRBJ1-4, with D uncertain. The germline V gene encodes CDR1 MNHEY and CDR2 SVGAGI. Trimming removed 2 bases from V and 8 bases from J, with 12 bases in between. This CDR3 has 14 amino acids. The CDR3 spells CASSYGQSREKLFF. The CDR3 DNA reads TGTGCCAGCAGTTACGGGCAGTCCCGAGAAAAACTGTTTTTT.

This sequence joins TRBV19 and TRBJ2-1; 12 nucleotides agree with TRBD2. The V gene's germline CDR1 is LNHDA and CDR2 SQIVND (reference sequence). The CDR3 consists of 15 residues. After removal of 5 bases from V and 8 bases from J, the junction contained 7 bases not matched to a gene. The CDR3, as DNA: TGTGCCAGTAGTGACGGGGCTAGCGGGAGGGATGAGCAGTTCTTC. Amino acid sequence: CASSDGASGRDEQFF.

This rearrangement joins TRBV9 to TRBJ1-4, with D perhaps TRBD1 (5 bases). Trimming pared 1 base from V and 8 bases from J, leaving 9 bases between. Germline V gene data show CDR1 as SGDLS and CDR2 as YYNGEE. There are 13 residues in the CDR3. For the CDR3, the DNA is TGTGCCAGCAGCGTAAACGGGGGGGAAAAACTGTTTTTT. Translating it yields CASSVNGGEKLFF.

Remarks on this clone: Other DNA sequences in the sample encode the same CDR3. This chain uses TRBV5-4 with TRBJ1-2; 7 nucleotides line up with TRBD1. The CDR3 runs 14 residues. J was trimmed by 2 bases and V by 3 bases; bases with no gene match: 4. Per the germline V gene, CDR1 is SGHNT and CDR2 is YYREEE (reference sequence). The CDR3 DNA reads TGTGCCAGCAGCTGGGAGACAGGGAACTATGGCTACACCTTC. The encoded protein is CASSWETGNYGYTF.

The chain employs TRBV24-1 and TRBJ2-1; 8 positions match TRBD1. Germline CDR1 reads KGHDR; CDR2 reads SFDVKD. With 2 bases clipped from V and 6 bases from J, the junction kept 8 bases outside the gene matches. The CDR3 covers 16 residues. CDR3 in DNA: TGTGCCACCAGTGATTGGACAGGGATGATCAGCAATGAGCAGTTCTTC. This gives the protein CATSDWTGMISNEQFF.

This chain links TRBV19 with TRBJ2-3, with 8 positions matching TRBD2. The CDR3 contains 15 residues. Germline V CDR1 and CDR2: LNHDA, SQIVND (reference sequence). The J segment lost 1 base and the V segment lost 3 bases, leaving 3 bases of the junction unmatched. The CDR3 nucleotides read TGTGCCAGTAGTATCAGGCGGGGGGGCACAGATACGCAGTATTTT. Translated: CASSIRRGGTDTQYF.

The table lists this clone with a count of one. This chain uses TRBV7-9 with TRBJ2-3, with D perhaps TRBD2 (6 bases). In germline, CDR1 is SEHNR, CDR2 FQNEAQ (reference sequence). Trimming removed 6 bases at V and 6 bases at J, with 19 bases between. This CDR3 has 15 amino acids. The CDR3 protein is CASSPSSVNLDTQYF. The CDR3 nucleotides are TGTGCCAGCAGTCCCTCTAGCGTAAATCTCGATACGCAGTATTTT.

The chain joins TRBV5-1 to TRBJ2-1; 10 bases agree with TRBD1. The CDR3 totals 15 residues. V shed 5 bases and J 4 bases; nucleotides not matched to a gene: 6. CDR1 is SGHRS, CDR2 YFSETQ, per germline. CDR3 DNA: TGCGCCAGCAGGTCCGGGACAGGGGTGTACAATGAGCAGTTCTTC. It translates to CASRSGTGVYNEQFF.

The CDR3 spells CASASNGPQHF. CDR3 sequence (DNA): TGTGCCAGTGCTTCTAATGGGCCCCAGCATTTT. The V and J genes are TRBV19 and TRBJ1-5; D remains ambiguous. The CDR3 is made up of 11 amino acids. Germline V gene lookup returns CDR1 LNHDA and CDR2 SQIVND (reference sequence). V lost 8 bases and J lost 9, with 11 bases in between.